This T cell receptor (beta chain) appears in the sequencing data of a study of neoadjuvant nivolumab and ipilimumab in lung cancer. Study-level points and caveats: Resected tumors had greater TCR richness and clonality than uninvolved lung. From pretherapy to surgery, tumor richness and clonality rose with dual therapy.

Data came from immunoSEQ multiplex PCR; TCRdb stores just in-frame clones and leaves some out. The profile shows over 5,500 clones, approximately 79% of them singletons. The germline V gene encodes CDR1 SQVTM and CDR2 ANQGSEA. The CDR3 length is 13 residues. Between the trimmed V and J ends, which lost 6 bases and 3 bases, there was a span of 12 bases. Notes on this clone: Its antigen is unknown.

The sequences come from tumor tissue, collected after neoadjuvant nivolumab, alone or with ipilimumab, at or shortly before surgery. This chain uses TRBV29-1 with TRBJ1-5; D gene ambiguous. The receptor's source is an adult with non-small cell lung cancer. The CDR3 here is CSVQRGDNQPQHF. Here the CDR3 DNA reads TGCAGCGTACAGCGGGGAGACAATCAGCCCCAGCATTTT. The whole variable domain, filled in from reference TRBV29-1 and TRBJ1-5, reads SAVISQKPSRDICQRGTSLTIQCQVDSQVTMMFWYRQQPGQSLTLIATANQGSEATYESGFVIDKFPISRPNLTFSTLTVSNMSPEDSSIYLCSVQRGDNQPQHFGDGTRLSIL.